Sequencing of this T cell receptor beta chain was carried out in a study of cytomegalovirus exposure and HLA in healthy donors. PCR was performed using 60 Vbeta and 13 Jbeta primers. Here immunoSEQ multiplex PCR was the method, and the copy in TCRdb shows in-frame clones only, minus some. This sample has roughly 160,000 clones, with 80% to 90% found just once. Study-level findings and limits: The authors assumed roughly uniform sequencing depth across donors for presence/absence analyses. In a later analysis, HLA-associated TCR beta chains were more clonally expanded than equally common others.

The sample holds a few counts of this clone. The antigen is unknown. This CDR3 has 11 amino acids. V shed 6 bases and J shed 10 bases, with 13 bases lying between them. Germline-derived CDR1 and CDR2 are DFQATT and SNEGSKA (reference sequence). The origin of this receptor is a man aged 45 to 65 in good health and CMV-seropositive. The sequenced material came from PBMCs. The J gene is TRBJ2-1, the V gene TRBV20-1, with D tentatively TRBD1 (6 bases). The CDR3 sequence: CSATGHWEQFF. CDR3 bases: TGCAGTGCGACAGGACATTGGGAGCAGTTCTTC.